This entry describes one T cell receptor beta chain. What it binds is unknown. The CDR3 runs 16 residues. CDR1 and CDR2 (germline): SQVTM, ANQGSEA. Between the trimmed V and J ends, which lost 0 bases and 0 bases, there was a span of 11 bases. These data come from a study of cytomegalovirus exposure and HLA in healthy donors. Findings and caveats of the study: Some V segments, TRBV6-2 and TRBV6-3 among them, were indistinguishable and were therefore excluded. A further, later analysis showed that HLA-associated TCR beta chains (compared with equally common others) were more clonally expanded. In a later analysis, at a false discovery rate of 0.05, over 15,000 TCR beta sequences matched HLA alleles. The investigators catalogued 150 to 200 TCR beta chains as cytomegalovirus-associated.

PCR was performed using 60 Vbeta and 13 Jbeta primers. Generated by immunoSEQ multiplex PCR, the TCRdb table keeps only in-frame clones and is missing some. This sample has some 98,000 clones, with about three quarters found just once. The sequenced sample consisted of PBMCs. This receptor was obtained from a man in his forties or fifties in good health and CMV-seronegative. The chain recombines TRBV29-1 with TRBJ1-4; D ambiguous. This CDR3 reads CSVEDLQSSTNEKLFF. The DNA of the CDR3 is TGCAGCGTTGAAGATCTACAGTCGTCAACTAATGAAAAACTGTTTTTT.